This record looks at one TCR beta chain sequence and its context. The CDR3 has 13 amino acids. The V and J ends lost 2 bases and 8 bases, in that order; junction bases with no gene match: 4. Germline V gives CDR1 LNHNV, CDR2 YYDKDF (reference sequence). The data originate from a study of blood T cell repertoires in COVID-19. About the research overall: There were acute and convalescent COVID-19 samples, and they came from the United States, Italy and Spain. PBMCs, B-cell-depleted T cells, or T cells provided the cDNA or gDNA that made up the material.

In the source study's methods: Cell counts per sample came from amplifying reference gene primers. TCRdb's copy holds only in-frame clones and misses some; the assay was immunoSEQ multiplex PCR. The V and J calls and the clone size are those of that table, but D and trimming were determined from the DNA. Counted here are roughly 300,000 clones, around 90% occurring once; the ten biggest clones make up about 8.6%. Input material: peripheral blood. This TCR came from a man between 18 and 29 years old with active or convalescent COVID-19. The chain combines TRBV15 with TRBJ2-7; TRBD1 aligns across 9 bases. CDR3 DNA: TGTGCCACCAGCAGACAAACAGGGGGCAAGCAGTACTTC. Translation gives CATSRQTGGKQYF. Together with reference TRBV15 and TRBJ2-7, the CDR3 gives the full variable domain: DAMVIQNPRYQVTQFGKPVTLSCSQTLNHNVMYWYQQKSSQAPKLLFHYYDKDFNNEADTPDNFQSRRPNTSFCFLDIRSPGLGDTAMYLCATSRQTGGKQYFGPGTRLTVT.